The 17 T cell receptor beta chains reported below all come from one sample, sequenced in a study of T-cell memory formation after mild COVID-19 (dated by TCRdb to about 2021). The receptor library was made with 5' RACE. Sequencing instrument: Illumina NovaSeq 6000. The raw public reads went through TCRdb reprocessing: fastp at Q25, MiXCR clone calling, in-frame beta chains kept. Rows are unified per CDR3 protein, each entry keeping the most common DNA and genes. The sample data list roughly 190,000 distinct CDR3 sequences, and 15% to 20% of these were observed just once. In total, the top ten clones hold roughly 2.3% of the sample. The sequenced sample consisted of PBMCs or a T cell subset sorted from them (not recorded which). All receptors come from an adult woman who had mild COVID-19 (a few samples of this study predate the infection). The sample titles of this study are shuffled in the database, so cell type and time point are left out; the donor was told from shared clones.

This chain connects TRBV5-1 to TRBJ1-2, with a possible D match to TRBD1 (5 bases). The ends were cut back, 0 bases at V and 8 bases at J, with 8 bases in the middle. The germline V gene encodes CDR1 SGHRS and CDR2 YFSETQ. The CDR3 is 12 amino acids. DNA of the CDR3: TGCGCCAGCAGCTTGGATCAGGGCGGCTACACCTTC. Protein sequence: CASSLDQGGYTF. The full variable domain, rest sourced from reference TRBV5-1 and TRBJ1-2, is KAGVTQTPRYLIKTRGQQVTLSCSPISGHRSVSWYQQTPGQGLQFLFEYFSETQRNKGNFPGRFSGRQFSNSRSEMNVSTLELGDSALYLCASSLDQGGYTFGSGTRLTVV.

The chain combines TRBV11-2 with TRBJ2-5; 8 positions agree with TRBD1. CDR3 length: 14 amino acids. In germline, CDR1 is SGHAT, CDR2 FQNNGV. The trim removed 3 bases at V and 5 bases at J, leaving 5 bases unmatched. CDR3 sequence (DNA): TGTGCCAGCAGCTTGTTCAGGGGGCGGGAGACCCAGTACTTC. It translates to CASSLFRGRETQYF. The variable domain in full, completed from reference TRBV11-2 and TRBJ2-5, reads EAGVAQSPRYKIIEKRQSVAFWCNPISGHATLYWYQQILGQGPKLLIQFQNNGVVDDSQLPKDRFSAERLKGVDSTLKIQPAKLEDSAVYLCASSLFRGRETQYFGPGTRLLVL.

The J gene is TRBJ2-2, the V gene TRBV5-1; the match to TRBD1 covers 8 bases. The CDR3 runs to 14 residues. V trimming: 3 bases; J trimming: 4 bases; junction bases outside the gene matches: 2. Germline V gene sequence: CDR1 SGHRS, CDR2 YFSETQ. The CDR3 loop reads CASSSDRVTGELFF. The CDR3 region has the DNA TGCGCCAGCAGCTCGGACAGGGTCACCGGGGAGCTGTTTTTT. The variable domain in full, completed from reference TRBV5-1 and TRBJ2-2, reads KAGVTQTPRYLIKTRGQQVTLSCSPISGHRSVSWYQQTPGQGLQFLFEYFSETQRNKGNFPGRFSGRQFSNSRSEMNVSTLELGDSALYLCASSSDRVTGELFFGEGSRLTVL.

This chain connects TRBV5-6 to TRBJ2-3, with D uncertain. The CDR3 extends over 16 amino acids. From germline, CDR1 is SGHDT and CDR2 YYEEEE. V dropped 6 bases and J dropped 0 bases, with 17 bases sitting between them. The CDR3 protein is CASTNLAWASTDTQYF. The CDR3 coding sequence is TGTGCCAGCACCAACCTGGCCTGGGCAAGCACAGATACGCAGTATTTT. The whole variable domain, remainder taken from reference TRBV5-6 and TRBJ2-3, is DAGVTQSPTHLIKTRGQQVTLRCSPKSGHDTVSWYQQALGQGPQFIFQYYEEEERQRGNFPDRFSGHQFPNYSSELNVNALLLGDSALYLCASTNLAWASTDTQYFGPGTRLTVL.

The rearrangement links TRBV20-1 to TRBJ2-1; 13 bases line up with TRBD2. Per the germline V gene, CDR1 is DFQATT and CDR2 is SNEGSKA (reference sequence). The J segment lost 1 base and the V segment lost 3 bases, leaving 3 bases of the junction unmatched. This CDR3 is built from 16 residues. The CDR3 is CSARKLAGGSYNEQFF. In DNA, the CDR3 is TGCAGTGCTAGGAAACTAGCGGGAGGGTCCTACAATGAGCAGTTCTTC.

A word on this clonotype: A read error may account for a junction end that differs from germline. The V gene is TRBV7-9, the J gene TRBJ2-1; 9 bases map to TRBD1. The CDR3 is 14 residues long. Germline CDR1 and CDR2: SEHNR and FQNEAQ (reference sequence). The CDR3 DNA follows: TGTGCCATCCGGGGACAGGGCTCCCACAATGAGCAGTTCTTT. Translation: CAIRGQGSHNEQFF.

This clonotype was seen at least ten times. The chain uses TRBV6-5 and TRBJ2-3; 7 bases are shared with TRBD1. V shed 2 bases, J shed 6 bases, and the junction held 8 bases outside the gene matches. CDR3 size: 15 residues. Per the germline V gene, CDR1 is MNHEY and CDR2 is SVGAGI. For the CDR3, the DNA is TGTGCCAGCAGTTACCTGGGACAGATTAGTGATACGCAGTATTTT. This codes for CASSYLGQISDTQYF.

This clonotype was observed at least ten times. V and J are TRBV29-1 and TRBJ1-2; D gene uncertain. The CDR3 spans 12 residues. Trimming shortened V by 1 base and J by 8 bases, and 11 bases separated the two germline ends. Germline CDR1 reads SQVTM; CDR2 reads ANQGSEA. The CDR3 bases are TGCAGCGTTGAAGTGGACGTCGGGGGCTACACCTTC. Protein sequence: CSVEVDVGGYTF.

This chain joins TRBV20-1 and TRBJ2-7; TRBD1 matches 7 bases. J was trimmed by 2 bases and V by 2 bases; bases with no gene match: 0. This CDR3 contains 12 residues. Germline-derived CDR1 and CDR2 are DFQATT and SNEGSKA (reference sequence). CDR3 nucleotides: TGCAGTGCTAGACAGGGGGCCTACGAGCAGTACTTC. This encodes CSARQGAYEQYF.

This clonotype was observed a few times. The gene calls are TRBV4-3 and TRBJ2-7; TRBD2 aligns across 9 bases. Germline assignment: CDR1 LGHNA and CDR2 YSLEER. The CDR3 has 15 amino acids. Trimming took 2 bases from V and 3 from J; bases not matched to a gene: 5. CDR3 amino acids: CASSQRLAVIYEQYF. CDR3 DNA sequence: TGCGCCAGCAGCCAAAGACTAGCGGTGATCTACGAGCAGTACTTC.

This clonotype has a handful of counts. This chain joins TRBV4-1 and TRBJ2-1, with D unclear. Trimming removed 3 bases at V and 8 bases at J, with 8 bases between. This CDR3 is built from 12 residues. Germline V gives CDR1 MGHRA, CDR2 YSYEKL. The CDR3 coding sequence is TGCGCCAGCAGCCAGTCACGAGATGAGCAGTTCTTC. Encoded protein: CASSQSRDEQFF.

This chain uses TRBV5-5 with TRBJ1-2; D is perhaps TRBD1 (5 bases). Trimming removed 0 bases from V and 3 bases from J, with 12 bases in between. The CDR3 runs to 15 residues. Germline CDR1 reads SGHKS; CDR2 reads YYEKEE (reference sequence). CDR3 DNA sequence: TGTGCCAGCAGCTTGGGAGGGAGGGGAGACTATGGCTACACCTTC. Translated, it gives CASSLGGRGDYGYTF.

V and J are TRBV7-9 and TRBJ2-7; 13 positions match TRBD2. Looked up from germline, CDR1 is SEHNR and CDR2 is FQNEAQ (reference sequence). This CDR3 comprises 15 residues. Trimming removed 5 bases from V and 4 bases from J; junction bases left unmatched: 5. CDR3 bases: TGTGCCAGCAGCCGCCGGACTAGCGGGAGTTACGAGCAGTACTTC. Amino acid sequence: CASSRRTSGSYEQYF. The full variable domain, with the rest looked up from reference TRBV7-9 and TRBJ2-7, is DTGVSQNPRHKITKRGQNVTFRCDPISEHNRLYWYRQTLGQGPEFLTYFQNEAQLEKSRLLSDRFSAERPKGSFSTLEIQRTEQGDSAMYLCASSRRTSGSYEQYFGPGTRLTVT.

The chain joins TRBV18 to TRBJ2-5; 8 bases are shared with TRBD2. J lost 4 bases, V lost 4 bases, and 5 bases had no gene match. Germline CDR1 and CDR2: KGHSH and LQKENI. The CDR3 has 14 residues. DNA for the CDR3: TGTGCCAGCTCACGCGTTGCGGGAGGAGAGACCCAGTACTTC. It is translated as CASSRVAGGETQYF.

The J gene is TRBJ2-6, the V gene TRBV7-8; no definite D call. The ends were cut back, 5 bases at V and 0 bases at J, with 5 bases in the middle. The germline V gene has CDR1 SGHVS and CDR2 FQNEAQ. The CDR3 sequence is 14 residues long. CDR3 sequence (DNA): TGTGCCAGCAGCGGATACTCTGGGGCCAACGTCCTGACTTTC. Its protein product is CASSGYSGANVLTF.

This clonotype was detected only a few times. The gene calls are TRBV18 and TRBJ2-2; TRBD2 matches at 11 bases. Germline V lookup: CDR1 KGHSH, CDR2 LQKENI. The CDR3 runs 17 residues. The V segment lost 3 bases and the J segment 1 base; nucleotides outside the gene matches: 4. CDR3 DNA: TGTGCCAGCTCACCGCCTGGACTAGCGGGGAACACCGGGGAGCTGTTTTTT. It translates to CASSPPGLAGNTGELFF. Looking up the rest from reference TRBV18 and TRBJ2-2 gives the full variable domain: NAGVMQNPRHLVRRRGQEARLRCSPMKGHSHVYWYRQLPEEGLKFMVYLQKENIIDESGMPKERFSAEFPKEGPSILRIQQVVRGDSAAYFCASSPPGLAGNTGELFFGEGSRLTVL.

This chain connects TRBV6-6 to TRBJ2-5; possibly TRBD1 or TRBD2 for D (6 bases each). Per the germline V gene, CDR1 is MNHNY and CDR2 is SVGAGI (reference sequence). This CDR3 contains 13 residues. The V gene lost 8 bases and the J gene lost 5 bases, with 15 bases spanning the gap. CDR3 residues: CASLRGVGETQYF. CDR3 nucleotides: TGTGCCAGCCTTAGGGGGGTCGGGGAGACCCAGTACTTC.